The 6 T cell receptor beta chains listed next were all sequenced from one sample in a study of T cells in women clearing cervical HPV infection. The table came from immunoSEQ multiplex PCR; TCRdb's copy has only in-frame clones and leaves some out. The listing contains under 50,000 clones. The material sequenced was blood buffy coat. These receptors all stem from a woman between 18 and 75 years old with a cervical HPV16 infection that either progressed to CIN3+ or cleared (not recorded which).

Points on this clone: The DNA ends 3 residues before the CDR3 does, and the rest of the CDR3 is filled in from the germline J gene. The chain employs TRBV20-1 and TRBJ1-4; 10 positions agree with TRBD1. Germline values: CDR1 DFQATT, CDR2 SNEGSKA (reference sequence). After removal of 5 bases from V and 7 bases from J, the junction contained 19 bases not matched to a gene. This CDR3 contains 18 residues. The sequenced part of the CDR3 DNA is TGCAGTGCTTCCCCCGGGACAGGGGCCTCAATCCGGGGTGAAAAA. The encoded protein is CSASPGTGASIRGEK. The whole CDR3 is CSASPGTGASIRGEKLFF.

With respect to this clone: The read gets to within 3 residues of the CDR3 end, and the germline J gene fills in the rest. The rearrangement joins TRBV7-9 to TRBJ2-4; D unresolved. CDR1 is SEHNR and CDR2 is FQNEAQ in the germline V gene (reference sequence). This CDR3 contains 12 residues. The CDR3 sequence: CASSLDVTYQYF. The sequenced CDR3 bases are TGTGCCAGCAGCTTAGATGTTACTTAT.

The CDR3 loop is CASSGLRRSDTQYF. The CDR3 DNA, read in part, is TGTGCCAGCAGCGGACTGAGAAGGTCAGATACG. The rearrangement joins TRBV9 to TRBJ2-3; D is unclear. The CDR3 is cut off 3 residues early in the read; its end comes from the germline J gene. V lost 3 bases, J lost 4 bases, and 12 bases lay in between. The CDR3 has 14 residues. CDR1 SGDLS and CDR2 YYNGEE come from the germline V gene.

Remarks on this clone: The read comes to an end 3 residues before the CDR3 does, leaving the germline J gene to fill in the end. The rearrangement joins TRBV5-1 to TRBJ2-7; 8 bases line up with TRBD1. The CDR3 is made up of 15 amino acids. Germline values: CDR1 SGHRS, CDR2 YFSETQ. Germline trimming cut 4 bases from V and 2 bases from J; bases unmatched to any gene: 8. CDR3 DNA (partial): TGCGCCAGCAGCGGAGGCGGGACAGGAGCCTACGAG. It specifies CASSGGGTGAYE. The complete CDR3 reads CASSGGGTGAYEQYF.

Note on this clone: Read coverage stops 3 residues before the CDR3 terminus; the germline J gene supplies the remainder. This chain joins TRBV10-3 and TRBJ1-4; 10 nucleotides align to TRBD1. The CDR3 covers 13 residues. Germline CDR1 and CDR2: ENHRY and SYGVKD. The ends lost 8 bases at V and 8 bases at J; junction bases unmatched: 5. CDR3 region: CAIGQGGEEKLFF. The part of the CDR3 DNA that was read is TGTGCCATCGGACAGGGGGGGGAAGAAAAA.

Regarding this clone: The DNA ends 3 residues before the CDR3 does, and the rest of the CDR3 is filled in from the germline J gene. The rearrangement links TRBV5-1 to TRBJ2-7, with a possible D match to TRBD2 (6 bases). The CDR3 spans 15 residues. Germline CDR1 reads SGHRS; CDR2 reads YFSETQ. V was pared by 0 bases and J by 0 bases, with 10 bases between. The sequenced CDR3 bases are TGCGCCAGCAGCTTGGGTGACGGGGGCTCCTACGAG. Protein: CASSLGDGGSYE. The entire CDR3 protein reads CASSLGDGGSYEQYF.